The sequence of this T cell receptor (beta chain) was determined in a study of shared clonotypes between healthy human individuals. Study information: A donor's plate count was three for CD4 naive and three for CD4 memory; CD8 naive had two and CD8 memory one.

Generated by immunoSEQ multiplex PCR, the TCRdb table keeps only in-frame clones and is missing some. The data hold just over 95,000 clones, with 65% to 70% observed a single time. Study-wide points: Researchers sampled blood only, noting tissue repertoires likely differ.

Germline CDR1 reads MNHEY; CDR2 reads SMNVEV (reference sequence). V lost 5 bases, J lost 9 bases, and 11 bases lay in between. This CDR3 contains 12 residues. There are a few counts of this clone. The antigen is undetermined. The sequence derives from a man younger than 40 in good health. Sequences were obtained from memory CD8+ T cells sorted from blood. Subset: CD45RO+ cells pooled with CCR7-negative TemRA cells. The chain couples TRBV27 to TRBJ2-1; D might be TRBD1 (5 bases). The CDR3 nucleotides read TGTGCCAGCAGTATGATCCAGGGTGAGCAGTTCTTC. Its protein is CASSMIQGEQFF.